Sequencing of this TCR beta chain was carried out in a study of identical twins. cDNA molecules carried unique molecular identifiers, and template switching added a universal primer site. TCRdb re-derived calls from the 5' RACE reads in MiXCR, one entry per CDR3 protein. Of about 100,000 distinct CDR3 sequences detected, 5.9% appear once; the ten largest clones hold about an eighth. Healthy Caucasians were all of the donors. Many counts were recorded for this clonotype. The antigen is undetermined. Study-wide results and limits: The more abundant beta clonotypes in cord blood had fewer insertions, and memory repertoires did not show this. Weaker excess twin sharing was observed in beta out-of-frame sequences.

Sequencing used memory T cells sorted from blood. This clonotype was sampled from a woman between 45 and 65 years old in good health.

This CDR3 reads CASSAGQRQETQYF. The CDR3 DNA follows: TGTGCCAGCAGCGCAGGCCAGAGACAAGAGACCCAGTACTTC. The chain carries TRBV7-9 and TRBJ2-5; D is unclear. The CDR3 extends over 14 amino acids. Trimming pared 5 bases from V and 2 bases from J, leaving 12 bases between. Germline CDR1 is SEHNR and CDR2 is FQNEAQ (reference sequence).